The source of this TCR beta chain is a study of shared clonotypes between healthy human individuals. Study-level results: Having only a few donors restricted how much genetic and exposure-history diversity was captured.

Donors comprised only Caucasian adults living in Nashville, Tennessee. TCRdb's table, derived via immunoSEQ multiplex PCR, lists solely in-frame clones and lacks some. There are 1.4 million to 1.5 million clones in the sample; over 95% occur only once, and approximately 1.1% lies in the top ten. In the case of this clone: Its target is unknown. The sample holds other DNA sequences that translate to the same CDR3.

Germline CDR1 and CDR2: SGHRS and YFSETQ. V gave up 0 bases and J gave up 4 bases, with 5 bases separating them. The CDR3 runs to 13 residues. The specimen sequenced was naive CD4+ T cells sorted from blood. Subset noted: CD45RA+ positively selected. The chain combines TRBV5-1 with TRBJ2-1; no clear D gene. The clonotype comes from a man aged 30 to 39 in good health. CDR3 sequence (DNA): TGCGCCAGCAGCTTGGACACATACAATGAGCAGTTCTTC. It yields the protein CASSLDTYNEQFF.